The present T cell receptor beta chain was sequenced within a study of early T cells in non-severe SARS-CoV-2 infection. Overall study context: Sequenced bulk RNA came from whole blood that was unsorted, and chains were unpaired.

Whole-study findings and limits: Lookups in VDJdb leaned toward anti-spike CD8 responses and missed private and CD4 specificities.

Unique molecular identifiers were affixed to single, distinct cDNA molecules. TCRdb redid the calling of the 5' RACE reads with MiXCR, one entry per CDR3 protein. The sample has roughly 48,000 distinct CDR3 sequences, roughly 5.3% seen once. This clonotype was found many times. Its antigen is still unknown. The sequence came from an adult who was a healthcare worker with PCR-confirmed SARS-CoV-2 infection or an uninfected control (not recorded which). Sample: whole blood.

The DNA of the CDR3 is TGTGCCAGCACCCCCTTACGGGGGGGCCAGGAGACCCAGTACTTC. It specifies CASTPLRGGQETQYF. The rearrangement uses TRBV7-6 and TRBJ2-5; 8 bases match TRBD2. V was pared by 7 bases and J by 5 bases, with 12 bases of the junction left unmatched. The CDR3 totals 15 residues. CDR1 SGHVS and CDR2 FNYEAQ come from the germline V gene.